These 17 T cell receptor beta chains were all obtained from the same sample, sequenced in a study of regulatory T cells in long-lasting Graves disease. Time point indicated: persistent/refractory GD, antithyroid drugs over 5 years with positive TRAb. Extracted RNA from PBMCs served as the source of the TCR library. Arm-PCR of CDR3 regions and iRepertoire HTBI primers were the basis on which TCR beta libraries were built. One entry per CDR3 protein, called by TCRdb with MiXCR from the multiplex PCR reads. The data hold about 450,000 distinct CDR3 sequences, with roughly a quarter observed a single time. The input for sequencing was peripheral blood mononuclear cells (PBMCs), taken when the disease was refractory, from a patient treated with antithyroid drugs. All receptors derive from a female donor with Graves disease.

The chain carries TRBV2 and TRBJ2-6; TRBD1 or TRBD2 may be the D gene (5 bases each). The V end lost 7 bases, the J end lost 0 bases, and 16 bases lay between the germline ends. The CDR3 totals 17 residues. Germline V gene lookup returns CDR1 SNHLY and CDR2 FYNNEI. CDR3 in DNA: TGTGCCAGCACAAGTTCCGGGGCCCGCTCTGGGGCCAACGTCCTGACTTTC. Its translation: CASTSSGARSGANVLTF.

In its sample, this clonotype was seen many times. The chain's CDR3 is CASSGLSGTSYEQYF. The CDR3 DNA is TGTGCCAGCAGTGGGCTTAGCGGGACCTCCTACGAGCAGTACTTC. V gene TRBV2 combines with J gene TRBJ2-7; 8 nucleotides match TRBD2. Germline loops: CDR1 SNHLY, CDR2 FYNNEI. The CDR3 contains 15 residues. V trimming: 4 bases; J trimming: 0 bases; junction bases outside the gene matches: 5.

This clonotype was counted a few times. At one end the junction does not follow the germline gene, possibly because of a read error. The chain combines TRBV20-1 with TRBJ2-7; possibly TRBD1 or TRBD2 for D (6 bases each). CDR3 length: 13 residues. Germline CDR1 is DFQATT and CDR2 is SNEGSKA (reference sequence). CDR3 bases: TGCAGTGCTAGAGAGGACCCTAAACAGGGAGGACACTTC. It encodes CSAREDPKQGGHF.

This clonotype was observed at least ten times. This chain uses TRBV30 with TRBJ1-2; 7 bases agree with TRBD1. V trimming: 3 bases; J trimming: 4 bases; junction bases outside the gene matches: 2. Looked up from germline, CDR1 is GTSNPN and CDR2 is SVGIG (reference sequence). The CDR3 is 12 residues long. CDR3 residues: CAWRRQGYGYTF. The DNA of the CDR3 is TGTGCCTGGAGAAGACAGGGCTATGGCTACACCTTC.

In this sample, this clonotype turned up a few times. The chain couples TRBV7-2 to TRBJ2-5; TRBD2 matches at 14 bases. Trimming cost V 1 base and J 4 bases; bases outside gene matches: 8. CDR3 length: 18 residues. CDR1 and CDR2 from the germline V gene are SGHTA and FQGNSA. The CDR3: CASSLVSTSGRAVETQYF. CDR3 nucleotide sequence: TGTGCCAGCAGCTTAGTATCGACTAGCGGGAGGGCCGTAGAGACCCAGTACTTC.

The rearrangement joins TRBV6-2 or TRBV6-3 to TRBJ2-5; D might be TRBD2 (5 bases). Trimming stripped 0 bases from V and 5 bases from J, with 10 bases between. The V gene's germline CDR1 is MNHEY and CDR2 SVGEGT. There are 14 residues in the CDR3. This CDR3 is CASSYSRAVETQYF. CDR3 sequence (DNA): TGTGCCAGCAGTTACTCGAGGGCCGTGGAGACCCAGTACTTC.

This clonotype was counted at least ten times. The rearrangement joins TRBV14 to TRBJ2-2; D is ambiguous. The CDR3 is made up of 13 amino acids. The germline V gene has CDR1 SGHDN and CDR2 FVKESK. With 3 bases removed from V and 5 bases from J, the gap between germline ends came to 7 bases. The CDR3 here is CASSQMGTGELFF. CDR3 DNA sequence: TGTGCCAGCAGCCAGATGGGGACCGGGGAGCTGTTTTTT.

This clonotype was recorded many times. This sequence joins TRBV28 and TRBJ2-7; the D gene could be TRBD1 or TRBD2 (5 bases each). Trimming took 6 bases from V and 3 from J, leaving 15 bases between them. Germline CDR1 reads MDHEN; CDR2 reads SYDVKM. This CDR3 region has 14 residues. CDR3: CASSPPGRGYEQYF. The DNA for the CDR3 is TGTGCCAGCAGCCCCCCGGGACGGGGCTACGAGCAGTACTTC.

This clonotype was observed at least ten times. The chain recombines TRBV29-1 with TRBJ1-5; weak D call: TRBD1 (5 bases). V was trimmed by 7 bases and J by 7 bases, leaving 14 bases between them. The germline CDR1 and CDR2 sequences are SQVTM and ANQGSEA. CDR3 length: 12 residues. CDR3 sequence reads: CSGGGGGQPQHF. The CDR3, as DNA: TGCAGCGGCGGGGGAGGTGGCCAGCCCCAGCATTTT.

This clonotype was seen many times. The chain links TRBV28 to TRBJ1-1; D gene unclear. CDR1 and CDR2 from the germline V gene are MDHEN and SYDVKM. This CDR3 has 14 amino acids. CDR3 nucleotides: TGTGGAGGCTCTTTAATCAACATGAACACTGAAGCTTTCTTT. It codes for CGGSLINMNTEAFF. Filled out from reference TRBV28 and TRBJ1-1, the complete variable domain reads DVKVTQSSRYLVKRTGEKVFLECVQDMDHENMFWYRQDPGLGLRLIYFSYDVKMKEKGDIPEGYSVSREKKERFSLILESASTNQTSMYLCGGSLINMNTEAFFGQGTRLTVV.

This clonotype appeared many times. The genes are TRBV2 and TRBJ2-7; no definite D call. The CDR3 has 13 amino acids. Between the trimmed V and J ends, which lost 6 bases and 3 bases, there was a span of 12 bases. Germline values: CDR1 SNHLY, CDR2 FYNNEI. CDR3 DNA: TGTGCCAGCAGCTCCTCAGCCCTCTACGAGCAGTACTTC. Amino acids: CASSSSALYEQYF.

In this sample, this clonotype turned up a few times. This chain uses TRBV18 with TRBJ1-1, with D uncertain. V was pared by 6 bases and J by 4 bases, with 15 bases between. The CDR3 covers 14 residues. CDR1 and CDR2 (germline): KGHSH, LQKENI. CDR3 DNA: TGTGCCAGCTCCCCGGCCCCCCGGGGCACTGAAGCTTTCTTT. This sequence encodes CASSPAPRGTEAFF. The whole variable domain, remainder taken from reference TRBV18 and TRBJ1-1, is NAGVMQNPRHLVRRRGQEARLRCSPMKGHSHVYWYRQLPEEGLKFMVYLQKENIIDESGMPKERFSAEFPKEGPSILRIQQVVRGDSAAYFCASSPAPRGTEAFFGQGTRLTVV.

The chain has TRBV15 and TRBJ2-2, with a weak D call TRBD2 (6 bases). The CDR3 sequence is 16 residues long. CDR1 and CDR2 (germline): LNHNV, YYDKDF (reference sequence). The V end was cut by 3 bases, the J end by 4 bases, with 15 bases between. Here the CDR3 DNA reads TGTGCCACCAGCAGTCTTCGGGGGTGGGTCACCGGGGAGCTGTTTTTT. Translated: CATSSLRGWVTGELFF.

The rearrangement uses TRBV7-3 and TRBJ1-1, with D possibly being TRBD1 (6 bases). Germline lookup yields CDR1 SGHTA and CDR2 FQGTGA. The CDR3 runs to 17 residues. Trimming pared 2 bases from V and 5 bases from J, leaving 21 bases between. CDR3 sequence reads: CASSLDGGPTRGTEAFF. As DNA, the CDR3 is TGTGCCAGCAGCTTAGACGGGGGCCCGACCCGGGGTACTGAAGCTTTCTTT.

V is TRBV5-5 and J is TRBJ1-2; 12 bases are shared with TRBD1. This CDR3 contains 17 residues. The J segment lost 7 bases and the V segment lost 2 bases, leaving 12 bases of the junction unmatched. Per germline, CDR1 SGHKS and CDR2 YYEKEE (reference sequence). In DNA, the CDR3 is TGTGCCAGCAGCTTTCCGGGACAGGGGGCCGCGTCGGGTGGCTACACCTTC. Translating gives CASSFPGQGAASGGYTF.

The J gene is TRBJ2-7, the V gene TRBV20-1; D could derive from TRBD1 or TRBD2 (5 bases each). V was trimmed by 2 bases and J by 5 bases, leaving 10 bases between them. This CDR3 is built from 12 residues. From germline, CDR1 is DFQATT and CDR2 SNEGSKA (reference sequence). The CDR3 nucleotides read TGCAGTGCTAGACTGGGGGTGAACGAGCAGTACTTC. Translation: CSARLGVNEQYF.

This clonotype was counted a few times. The chain links TRBV10-3 to TRBJ1-2; no firm D call. V lost 3 bases and J 5 bases, leaving 10 bases between the germline ends. The CDR3 contains 13 residues. Looked up from germline, CDR1 is ENHRY and CDR2 is SYGVKD. The DNA of the CDR3 is TGTGCCATCAGTGAAGAGGAGCGGTATGGCTACACCTTC. The encoded protein is CAISEEERYGYTF.